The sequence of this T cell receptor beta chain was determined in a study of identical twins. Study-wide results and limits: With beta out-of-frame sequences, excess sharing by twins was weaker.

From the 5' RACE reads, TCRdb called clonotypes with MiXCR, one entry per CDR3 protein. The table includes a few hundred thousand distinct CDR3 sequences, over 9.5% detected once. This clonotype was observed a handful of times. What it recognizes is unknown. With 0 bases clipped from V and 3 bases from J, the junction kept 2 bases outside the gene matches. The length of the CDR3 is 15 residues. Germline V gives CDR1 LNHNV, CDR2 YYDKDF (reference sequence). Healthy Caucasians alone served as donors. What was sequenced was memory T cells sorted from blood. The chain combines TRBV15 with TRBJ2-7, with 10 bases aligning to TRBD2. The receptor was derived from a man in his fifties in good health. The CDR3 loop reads CATSREPSGSYEQYF. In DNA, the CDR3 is TGTGCCACCAGCAGAGAACCTAGCGGGAGCTACGAGCAGTACTTC. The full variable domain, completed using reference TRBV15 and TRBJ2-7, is DAMVIQNPRYQVTQFGKPVTLSCSQTLNHNVMYWYQQKSSQAPKLLFHYYDKDFNNEADTPDNFQSRRPNTSFCFLDIRSPGLGDTAMYLCATSREPSGSYEQYFGPGTRLTVT.